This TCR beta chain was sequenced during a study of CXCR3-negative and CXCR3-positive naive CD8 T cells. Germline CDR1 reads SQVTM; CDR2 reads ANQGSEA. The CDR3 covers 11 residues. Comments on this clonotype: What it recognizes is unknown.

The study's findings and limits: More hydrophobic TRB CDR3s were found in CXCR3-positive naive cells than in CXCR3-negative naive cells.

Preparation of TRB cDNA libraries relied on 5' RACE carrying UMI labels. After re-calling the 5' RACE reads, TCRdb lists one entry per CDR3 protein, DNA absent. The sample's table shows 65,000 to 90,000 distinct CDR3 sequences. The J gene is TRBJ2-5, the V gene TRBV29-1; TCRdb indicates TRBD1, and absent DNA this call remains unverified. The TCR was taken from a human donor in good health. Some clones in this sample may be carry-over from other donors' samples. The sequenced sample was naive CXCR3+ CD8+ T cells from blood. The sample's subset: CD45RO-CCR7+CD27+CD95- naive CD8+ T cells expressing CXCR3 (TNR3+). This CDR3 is CSLGQEETQYF.